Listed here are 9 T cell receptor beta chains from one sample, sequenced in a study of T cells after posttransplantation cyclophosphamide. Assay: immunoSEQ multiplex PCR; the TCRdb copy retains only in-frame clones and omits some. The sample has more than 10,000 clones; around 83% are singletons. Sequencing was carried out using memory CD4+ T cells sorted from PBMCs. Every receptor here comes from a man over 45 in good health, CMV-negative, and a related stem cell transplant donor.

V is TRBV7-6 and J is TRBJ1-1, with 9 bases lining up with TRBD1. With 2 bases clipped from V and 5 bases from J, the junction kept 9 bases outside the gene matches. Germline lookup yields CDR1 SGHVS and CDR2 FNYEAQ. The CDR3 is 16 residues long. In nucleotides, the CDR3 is TGTGCCAGCAGCTTACCTGAGACAGGGGGAAAAACTGAAGCTTTCTTT. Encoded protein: CASSLPETGGKTEAFF.

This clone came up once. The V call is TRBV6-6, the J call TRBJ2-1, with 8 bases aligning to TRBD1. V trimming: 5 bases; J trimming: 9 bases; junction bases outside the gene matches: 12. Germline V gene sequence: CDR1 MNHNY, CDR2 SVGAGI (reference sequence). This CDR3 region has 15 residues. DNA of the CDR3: TGTGCCAGCAGTCCACGGACAGGGAAGCCTACTGAGCAGTTCTTC. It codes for CASSPRTGKPTEQFF.

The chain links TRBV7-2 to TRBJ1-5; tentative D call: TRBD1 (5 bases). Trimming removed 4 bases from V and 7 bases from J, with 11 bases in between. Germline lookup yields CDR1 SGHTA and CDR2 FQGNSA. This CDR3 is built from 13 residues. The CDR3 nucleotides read TGTGCCAGCAGCTGGAGGGGCGGACAGCCCCAGCATTTT. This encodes CASSWRGGQPQHF.

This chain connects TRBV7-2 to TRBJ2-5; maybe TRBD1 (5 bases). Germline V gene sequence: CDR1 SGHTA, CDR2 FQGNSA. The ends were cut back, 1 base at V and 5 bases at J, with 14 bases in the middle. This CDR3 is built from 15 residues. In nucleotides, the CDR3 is TGTGCCAGCAGCTTAGGGATCGCAGGGCGGGAGACCCAGTACTTC. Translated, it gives CASSLGIAGRETQYF.

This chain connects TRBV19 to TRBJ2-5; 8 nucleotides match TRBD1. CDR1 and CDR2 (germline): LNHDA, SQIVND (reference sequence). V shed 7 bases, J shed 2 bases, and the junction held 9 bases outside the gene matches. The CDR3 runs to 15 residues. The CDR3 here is CASMEQGGPQETQYF. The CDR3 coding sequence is TGTGCCAGTATGGAACAGGGGGGTCCGCAAGAGACCCAGTACTTC.

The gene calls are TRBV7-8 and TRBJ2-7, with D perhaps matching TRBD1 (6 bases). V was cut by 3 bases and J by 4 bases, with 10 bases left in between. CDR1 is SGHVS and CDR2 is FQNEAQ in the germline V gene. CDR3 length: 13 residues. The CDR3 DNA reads TGTGCCAGCAGCTTGGGGGCGGGTTACGAGCAGTACTTC. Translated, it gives CASSLGAGYEQYF.

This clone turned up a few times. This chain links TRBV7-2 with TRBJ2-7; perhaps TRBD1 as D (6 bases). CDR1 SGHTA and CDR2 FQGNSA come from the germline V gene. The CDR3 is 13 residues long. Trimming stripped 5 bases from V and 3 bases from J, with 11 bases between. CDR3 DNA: TGTGCCAGCAGCCAGGGGTGGGGCTACGAGCAGTACTTC. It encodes CASSQGWGYEQYF. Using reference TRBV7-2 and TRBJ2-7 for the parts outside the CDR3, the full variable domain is GAGVSQSPSNKVTEKGKDVELRCDPISGHTALYWYRQSLGQGLEFLIYFQGNSAPDKSGLPSDRFSAERTGGSVSTLTIQRTQQEDSAVYLCASSQGWGYEQYFGPGTRLTVT.

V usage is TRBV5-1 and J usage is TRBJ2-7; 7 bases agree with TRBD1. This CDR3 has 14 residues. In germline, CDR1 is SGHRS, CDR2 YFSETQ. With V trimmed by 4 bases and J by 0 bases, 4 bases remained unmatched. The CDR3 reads CASSTGQSSYEQYF. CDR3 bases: TGCGCCAGCAGCACGGGACAGAGCTCCTACGAGCAGTACTTC.

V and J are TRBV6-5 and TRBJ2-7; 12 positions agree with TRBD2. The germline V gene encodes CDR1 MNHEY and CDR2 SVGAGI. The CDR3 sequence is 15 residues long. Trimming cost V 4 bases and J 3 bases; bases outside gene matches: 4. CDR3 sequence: CASSFSTSGSYEQYF. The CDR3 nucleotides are TGTGCCAGCAGTTTCTCGACTAGCGGGAGCTACGAGCAGTACTTC.